The clone carrying this T cell receptor beta chain has only one observation. What it binds is unknown. CDR1 is SGHRS and CDR2 is YFSETQ in the germline V gene. CDR3 length: 11 residues. V dropped 5 bases and J dropped 2 bases, with 5 bases sitting between them. The data belong to a study of immune evolution from preneoplasia to lung adenocarcinoma. Study background: HLA loss of heterozygosity: less than 9% AIS, around 16% MIA, around 33% ADC, none AAH. Study-level findings and limits: Clonality was highest in normal lung, lower in later-stage lesions apparently.

Profiled with immunoSEQ multiplex PCR; TCRdb holds only in-frame clones, not every one. The table has 6,000 to 10,000 clones, 83% seen once. Input material: FFPE minimally invasive lung adenocarcinoma tissue. This TCR was recovered from a person in their 70s with lung adenocarcinoma. This chain uses TRBV5-1 with TRBJ2-7; D is unclear. The CDR3 DNA follows: TGCGCCAGCAGAGAGGCCTACGAGCAGTACTTC. Protein product: CASREAYEQYF. Filled out from reference TRBV5-1 and TRBJ2-7, the complete variable domain reads KAGVTQTPRYLIKTRGQQVTLSCSPISGHRSVSWYQQTPGQGLQFLFEYFSETQRNKGNFPGRFSGRQFSNSRSEMNVSTLELGDSALYLCASREAYEQYFGPGTRLTVT.